This TCR beta chain was recorded in a study of cytomegalovirus exposure and HLA in healthy donors. Findings and limits, study-wide: The authors judged a highly shared variant cluster likely a sequencing artifact.

This PCR relied on a set of 60 Vbeta primers and 13 Jbeta primers. The table came from immunoSEQ multiplex PCR; TCRdb's copy has only in-frame clones and leaves some out. Here the sample spans around 120,000 clones, around 80% being singletons. Germline V gives CDR1 SGHNT, CDR2 YYREEE (reference sequence). This CDR3 spans 15 amino acids. As concerns this clone: Its antigen is currently unknown.

This clonotype was sampled from a man younger than 45 in good health and CMV-seropositive. The chain combines TRBV5-4 with TRBJ2-5; a possible D gene is TRBD2 (6 bases). The end of the DNA aligns better with TRBJ2-7, so the J call may be wrong. Sequenced: PBMCs. CDR3 DNA: TGTGCCAGCAGCTTCCCGGGGGACGTACCCTACGAGCAGTACTTC. The encoded protein is CASSFPGDVPYEQYF.